The sequence of this T cell receptor (beta chain) was determined in a study of T cells expressing NK-cell markers. Across the study: It was sorted CD3+CD56+NKG2C+, CD3+CD56+NKG2C- and CD3+CD56-NKG2C+ T cells that supplied the TCR beta repertoires. Of eight sequenced donors, seven were HCMV-seropositive and one HCMV-seronegative.

This CDR3 is 15 amino acids long. CDR1 and CDR2 from the germline V gene are SGHTA and FQGNSA. General study results and limits: It is unclear if expanded NKG2C-expressing clones target HCMV antigens. As a fraction of CD8+ T cells, dominant NKG2C+ clonotypes reached roughly 1.0-7.5% in 5 to 7 donors.

On this clonotype: The antigen is not known.

TCRdb reworked the 5' RACE reads into one entry per CDR3 protein, no DNA. This sample contains 7,500 to 8,000 distinct CDR3 sequences. This rearrangement joins TRBV7-2 to TRBJ1-1; TCRdb returns TRBD1, unconfirmable since there is no DNA. The sequenced material came from blood T cells: a sorted CD56 or NKG2C T cell subset, CD4+ or CD8+ T cells, or bulk PBMC T cells (not recorded which). The receptor was isolated from a man aged 18 to 30 in good health. The CDR3 reads CASSSRPGSPPEAFF.